Following are 18 T cell receptor beta chains from one sample sequenced in a study of breast tumors, draining lymph nodes, adjacent tissues. TCRdb reprocessed the multiplex PCR reads with MiXCR, giving one entry per CDR3 protein. The table has 90,000 to 120,000 distinct CDR3 sequences, 21% seen once. Axillary draining lymph nodes of breast cancer patients supplied the node samples. Sample: axillary lymph node tissue. The receptors originated from a female donor with breast cancer. Some clones in this sample may be carry-over from other donors' samples.

CDR3 sequence: CASSRMRGQGAYTGELFF. The CDR3 DNA follows: TGTGCCAGCAGCCGCATGAGAGGACAGGGTGCGTACACCGGGGAGCTGTTTTTT. The chain carries TRBV5-4 and TRBJ2-2, with 8 bases matching TRBD1. CDR1 is SGHNT and CDR2 is YYREEE in the germline V gene (reference sequence). The length of the CDR3 is 18 residues. V dropped 4 bases and J dropped 3; count of bases not matched to a gene: 14.

V usage is TRBV7-9 and J usage is TRBJ1-1; D remains ambiguous. Trimming stripped 2 bases from V and 1 base from J, with 8 bases between. The CDR3 is 14 residues long. Germline V gene lookup returns CDR1 SEHNR and CDR2 FQNEAQ (reference sequence). The CDR3 coding sequence is TGTGCCAGCAGCTTACACTCCGGGAACACTGAAGCTTTCTTT. Its protein product is CASSLHSGNTEAFF.

This clonotype was detected ten times or more. The rearrangement joins TRBV3-1 to TRBJ1-6; D gene unclear. The CDR3 loop spans 12 amino acids. In germline, CDR1 is LGHDT, CDR2 YNNKEL (reference sequence). Trimming removed 5 bases from V and 6 bases from J, with 5 bases in between. As DNA, the CDR3 is TGTGCCAGCAGCGATCTTAATTCACCCCTCCACTTT. Translating gives CASSDLNSPLHF.

This clonotype was observed once. A much more abundant neighbour one base away suggests this may be a read error. The chain joins TRBV6-5 to TRBJ1-4; no reliable D call. CDR1 is MNHEY, CDR2 SVGAGI, per germline. The CDR3 spans 14 residues. The CDR3 bases are TGTGACAGCAGTTACTCGACATGGGAAAAAAAACTGTTTTTT. Translated: CDSSYSTWEKKLFF.

This clonotype has at least ten counts. The rearrangement uses TRBV3-1 and TRBJ2-7; 7 bases match TRBD2. The ends lost 3 bases at V and 6 bases at J; junction bases unmatched: 11. Per the germline V gene, CDR1 is LGHDT and CDR2 is YNNKEL (reference sequence). There are 15 residues in the CDR3. The CDR3 sequence: CASSHLRTRGSEQYF. CDR3 bases: TGTGCCAGCAGCCACCTTAGGACTAGAGGATCCGAGCAGTACTTC.

J is TRBJ2-7 and V is TRBV20-1; D might be TRBD2 (6 bases). The CDR3 spans 13 residues. CDR1 is DFQATT, CDR2 SNEGSKA, per germline (reference sequence). The ends were cut back, 3 bases at V and 5 bases at J, with 14 bases in the middle. The CDR3 nucleotides are TGCAGTGCTAGGGGCGGGAATCTTGACGAGCAGTACTTC. This gives the protein CSARGGNLDEQYF.

This clonotype appeared many times. This chain joins TRBV7-2 and TRBJ1-2; 7 bases map to TRBD1. This CDR3 has 13 residues. The germline CDR1 and CDR2 sequences are SGHTA and FQGNSA. Trimming took 5 bases from V and 9 from J; bases not matched to a gene: 9. The DNA for the CDR3 is TGTGCCAGCAGCCCAGGGGGGGACGGAAGCTACACCTTC. Translated: CASSPGGDGSYTF.

This clonotype was found many times. This chain connects TRBV6-5 to TRBJ1-4; a possible D gene is TRBD1 (5 bases). The CDR3 consists of 13 residues. V was pared by 2 bases and J by 5 bases, with 6 bases between. Per the germline V gene, CDR1 is MNHEY and CDR2 is SVGAGI. Here the CDR3 reads CASSYAGNEKLFF. For the CDR3, the DNA is TGTGCCAGCAGTTACGCAGGGAATGAAAAACTGTTTTTT.

Many counts were recorded for this clonotype. The chain has TRBV9 and TRBJ1-3; D is unresolved. CDR3 length: 15 residues. Trimming left V 3 bases short and J 0 bases short, with 10 bases between. Germline lookup yields CDR1 SGDLS and CDR2 YYNGEE. CDR3 protein: CASSGRITSGNTIYF. The CDR3 bases are TGTGCCAGCAGCGGACGAATTACCTCTGGAAACACCATATATTTT.

As to this clonotype: This may come from a read error, since a much larger clone is one base off. The CDR3 spells CASTIHGGLSHQPQHF. The CDR3 DNA reads as TGTGCCAGCACAATACATGGGGGTCTCTCCCATCAGCCCCAGCATTTT. This chain connects TRBV11-3 to TRBJ1-5, with a tentative D call TRBD1 (5 bases). Germline V gene data show CDR1 as SGHNT and CDR2 as YENEEA. The CDR3 length is 16 residues. Trimming stripped 7 bases from V and 5 bases from J, with 21 bases between.

This clonotype was observed at least ten times. Here the CDR3 reads CSASRGEETQYF. The DNA for the CDR3 is TGCAGCGCCTCGAGGGGGGAGGAGACCCAGTACTTC. This rearrangement joins TRBV29-1 to TRBJ2-5; D is perhaps TRBD1 or TRBD2 (6 bases each). In germline, CDR1 is SQVTM, CDR2 ANQGSEA. Trimming removed 7 bases from V and 5 bases from J, with 14 bases in between. The CDR3 length is 12 residues.

The V and J genes are TRBV28 and TRBJ1-2; D gene unclear. V was trimmed by 3 bases and J by 6 bases, leaving 14 bases between them. Per the germline V gene, CDR1 is MDHEN and CDR2 is SYDVKM. The CDR3 is made up of 14 amino acids. As DNA, the CDR3 is TGTGCCAGCAGTTTTTTTCAGATTCTTAATGGCTACACCTTC. Translating gives CASSFFQILNGYTF.

Of note for this clonotype: One base away lies a much larger clone, so this may be a sequencing read error. The chain carries TRBV14 and TRBJ1-2; D is uncertain. The germline CDR1 and CDR2 sequences are SGHDN and FVKESK. Trimming removed 4 bases at V and 3 bases at J, with 9 bases between. CDR3 size: 13 residues. CDR3 DNA: TGTGCCAGCAGCCGACTTCCCTACTATGGCTACACCTTC. Its translation is CASSRLPYYGYTF.

This clonotype came up many times. The chain's CDR3 is CATSDPPSGAQETQYF. The CDR3 bases are TGTGCCACCAGTGATCCGCCCAGTGGGGCGCAAGAGACCCAGTACTTC. The chain couples TRBV24-1 to TRBJ2-5; maybe TRBD1 (5 bases). The CDR3 totals 16 residues. Trimming took off 3 bases at V and 2 bases at J, with 15 bases between the two ends. The V gene's germline CDR1 is KGHDR and CDR2 SFDVKD.

The chain employs TRBV27 and TRBJ2-5; D ambiguous. Trimming removed 4 bases at V and 3 bases at J, with 15 bases between. The CDR3 runs to 15 residues. The germline gives CDR1 MNHEY, CDR2 SMNVEV (reference sequence). The CDR3, as DNA: TGTGCCAGCAGTTCAGACGGGTTTGGGGAAGAGACCCAGTACTTC. This sequence encodes CASSSDGFGEETQYF.

The V call is TRBV2, the J call TRBJ1-1; D may be TRBD1 (5 bases). Trimming stripped 7 bases from V and 1 base from J, with 16 bases between. The CDR3 is 15 amino acids. Germline assignment: CDR1 SNHLY and CDR2 FYNNEI. In DNA, the CDR3 is TGTGCCAGCAAAAGACCCGGGACGGCGAACACTGAAGCTTTCTTT. This translates into CASKRPGTANTEAFF.

This clonotype was detected a few times. The rearrangement joins TRBV6-5 to TRBJ2-3; D possibly corresponds to TRBD1 (7 bases). Germline V lookup: CDR1 MNHEY, CDR2 SVGAGI. V was pared by 2 bases and J by 1 base, with 13 bases between. This CDR3 spans 16 amino acids. The CDR3 is CASSYTWRGRTDTQYF. CDR3 sequence (DNA): TGTGCCAGCAGTTACACCTGGAGGGGGCGCACAGATACGCAGTATTTT.

A word on this clonotype: Mismatch with germline at one junction end may stem from a read error. This chain uses TRBV19 with TRBJ2-5; D gene uncertain. Germline loops: CDR1 LNHDA, CDR2 SQIVND (reference sequence). The length of the CDR3 is 14 residues. CDR3 amino acids: CASSATYVSETQHF. The CDR3 nucleotides are TGTGCCAGTAGTGCAACCTACGTGAGCGAGACCCAGCACTTC. Complete variable domain (other parts from reference TRBV19 and TRBJ2-5): DGGITQSPKYLFRKEGQNVTLSCEQNLNHDAMYWYRQDPGQGLRLIYYSQIVNDFQKGDIAEGYSVSREKKESFPLTVTSAQKNPTAFYLCASSATYVSETQHFGPGTRLLVL.